This TCR beta chain was profiled in a study of shared clonotypes between healthy human individuals. Whole-study context: Those who served as donors were a couple of women and three men between the ages of 18 and 49.

The germline CDR1 and CDR2 sequences are SGHKS and YYEKEE (reference sequence). V shed 4 bases, J shed 2 bases, and the junction held 9 bases outside the gene matches. The CDR3 contains 15 residues. About this clone: Since a much larger clone is just one base distant, this may be a read error.

For each subset, genomic DNA was distributed in equal portions over several immunoSEQ plates. PCR replicates from unsorted PBMC used around 300 ng DNA, and this amount was some 31,000 T cell genomes. Clones were read by immunoSEQ multiplex PCR, and TCRdb kept only the in-frame ones, dropping some. This repertoire shows hundreds of thousands of clones, just over 75% found once; its top ten account for around 13%. The chain combines TRBV5-5 with TRBJ2-7; 7 bases are a match to TRBD2. The sequenced sample was PBMCs. The source is a woman between 40 and 50 years old in good health. Some clones in this sample may be carry-over from other donors' samples. CDR3 protein: CASSPRTSGTYEQYF. The CDR3 DNA reads TGTGCCAGCAGCCCCCGGACTAGTGGGACCTACGAGCAGTACTTC.